These T cell receptor beta chains were read from a single sample in a study of PD-L1 blockade in urothelial cancer. This table comes from immunoSEQ multiplex PCR, and its TCRdb copy is limited to in-frame clones, with some not included. The data show tens of thousands of clones, approximately 86% seen once. Sequencing was performed on PBMCs, taken around atezolizumab (anti-PD-L1) treatment. Every receptor here comes from a man between 60 and 75 years old with urothelial cancer. Each CDR3 is given with its conserved first and last residue. D genes are given only for firm matches. The listing skips clone size in some rows; elsewhere it reads once, few, many or a size class.

>TRBD2|NA|TRBJ2-7|TRBV9
CASSVGAGGLYEQYF
TGTGCCAGCAGCGTAGGGGCGGGGGGGCTCTACGAGCAGTACTTC
>NA|NA|TRBJ2-2|TRBV11-3
CASSLDGQNTGELFF
TGTGCCAGCAGCTTAGACGGACAAAACACCGGGGAGCTGTTTTTT
>TRBD1|once|TRBJ2-7|TRBV4-1
CASSRTGISYEQYF
TGCGCCAGCAGTCGGACAGGGATCTCCTACGAGCAGTACTTC
>TRBD1|NA|TRBJ2-7|TRBV6-1
CASTRDRGPTYEQYF
TGTGCCAGCACCCGGGACAGGGGTCCGACCTACGAGCAGTACTTC
>TRBD1|NA|TRBJ2-6|TRBV19
CASSISGQGTSAPSGANVLTF
TGTGCCAGTAGTATTTCCGGACAGGGGACGTCTGCCCCCTCTGGGGCCAACGTCCTGACTTTC
>NA|NA|TRBJ2-3|TRBV7-2
CASSLVASVGDTQYF
TGTGCCAGCAGCTTAGTAGCTAGCGTTGGAGATACGCAGTATTTT
>TRBD1|NA|TRBJ1-5|TRBV6-5
CASSSDRGQPQHF
TGTGCCAGCAGTTCGGACAGGGGACAGCCCCAGCATTTT
>NA|NA|TRBJ1-1|TRBV7-3
CASSLGGVSLGTEAFF
TGTGCCAGCAGCTTAGGAGGGGTCTCCCTGGGCACTGAAGCTTTCTTT
>TRBD1|NA|TRBJ1-5|TRBV28
CASSNTGENQPQHF
TGTGCCAGCAGCAATACAGGGGAAAATCAGCCCCAGCATTTT
>NA|NA|TRBJ1-5|TRBV6-1
CASSGRANQPQHF
TGTGCCAGCAGTGGCAGGGCTAATCAGCCCCAGCATTTT
>NA|NA|TRBJ2-7|TRBV4-1
CASSQKYGQGEQYF
TGCGCCAGCAGCCAAAAGTATGGTCAGGGGGAGCAGTACTTC
>TRBD1|NA|TRBJ2-7|TRBV11-2
CASSLVRWDRGEQYF
TGTGCCAGCAGCTTAGTTAGGTGGGACAGGGGCGAGCAGTACTTC
>TRBD2|once|TRBJ2-1|TRBV7-6
CASSLLAGGNNEQFF
TGTGCCAGCAGCTTACTAGCGGGGGGGAACAATGAGCAGTTCTTC
>TRBD1|NA|TRBJ2-7|TRBV18
CASSPGTGYEQYF
TGTGCCAGCTCACCAGGGACAGGCTACGAGCAGTACTTC
>NA|few|TRBJ1-3|TRBV30
CAWSVGESGNTIYF
TGTGCCTGGAGTGTGGGAGAATCTGGAAACACCATATATTTT
>NA|NA|TRBJ1-5|TRBV4-2
CASSQSAGVPEFGDQPQHF
TGTGCCAGCAGCCAATCGGCAGGGGTACCAGAATTTGGCGATCAGCCCCAGCATTTT
>NA|NA|TRBJ2-2|TRBV25-1
CASSESQGPGELFF
TGTGCCAGCAGTGAATCCCAGGGGCCCGGGGAGCTGTTTTTT
>NA|NA|TRBJ2-7|TRBV6-1
CASSVTPGGEQYF
TGTGCCAGCAGTGTGACCCCCGGGGGCGAGCAGTACTTC
>TRBD2|NA|TRBJ2-5|TRBV6-1
CASREWEGRETQYF
TGTGCCAGCAGGGAATGGGAGGGGCGAGAGACCCAGTACTTC
>TRBD2|NA|TRBJ2-5|TRBV19
CASSPGGAMETQYF
TGTGCCAGTAGTCCCGGGGGGGCCATGGAGACCCAGTACTTC
>NA|NA|TRBJ1-4|TRBV2
CASSATGQGEKLFF
TGTGCCAGCAGTGCAACGGGGCAGGGGGAAAAACTGTTTTTT
>TRBD1|NA|TRBJ2-7|TRBV7-9
CASSEPGQSFYEQYF
TGTGCCAGCAGCGAACCGGGACAGAGTTTCTACGAGCAGTACTTC
>TRBD1|NA|TRBJ2-1|TRBV13
CASSHQGQNLYNEQFF
TGTGCCAGCAGTCATCAGGGACAGAACCTCTACAATGAGCAGTTCTTC
>TRBD1|NA|TRBJ2-1|TRBV11-3
CASSLPPGQGYNEQFF
TGTGCCAGCAGCCTACCTCCGGGACAGGGTTACAATGAGCAGTTCTTC
>NA|NA|TRBJ2-3|TRBV19
CASRVAGDTQYF
TGTGCCAGTAGGGTCGCAGGGGATACGCAGTATTTT
>NA|NA|TRBJ2-7|TRBV11-1
CASSLVRGSEQYF
TGTGCCAGCAGCTTAGTCCGGGGAAGCGAGCAGTACTTC
>TRBD2|NA|TRBJ2-3|TRBV5-6
CASSLYASGGSGTQYF
TGTGCCAGCAGCTTGTACGCTAGCGGGGGTTCAGGTACGCAGTATTTT
>NA|NA|TRBJ1-2|TRBV6-6
CASSLGRESWSYTF
TGTGCCAGCAGTCTCGGACGGGAAAGCTGGAGCTACACCTTC
>TRBD2|NA|TRBJ2-1|TRBV30
CAWSSRGGNNEQFF
TGTGCCTGGAGTTCGCGGGGGGGTAACAATGAGCAGTTCTTC
>TRBD2|NA|TRBJ2-1|TRBV10-3
CAISEPGLAGESYNEQFF
TGTGCCATCAGTGAGCCGGGACTAGCGGGGGAGTCCTACAATGAGCAGTTCTTC
>TRBD2|NA|TRBJ2-3|TRBV11-3
CASSRTGLAGTDTQYF
TGTGCCAGCAGCCGGACGGGACTAGCGGGCACAGATACGCAGTATTTT